Detailed here is one T cell receptor beta chain. Its specificity is unknown. Moderate-to-severe activity, CAS ≥3, NOSPECS ≥4 and duration under 3 months were recorded for donors with ophthalmopathy. Clinical symptoms, serum thyroxine, TRAb, thyroid ultrasound and orbital computed tomography formed the basis of diagnosis. The data were taken from a study of Graves' ophthalmopathy and Graves' hyperthyroidism. Study-wide points: The model predicted ophthalmopathy progression with 70.59% sensitivity and 72% to 85% specificity.

Amplification of the TCR beta CDR3 regions used RNA transcripts (as template). HTBI primers were employed in first-round RT-PCR, then a second-round multiplex PCR followed. MiXCR, run by TCRdb on the multiplex PCR reads, gives a single entry per CDR3 protein. The sample carries 650,000 to 900,000 distinct CDR3 sequences, around 40% recorded once. Per germline, CDR1 LNHNV and CDR2 YYDKDF (reference sequence). This CDR3 is 13 amino acids long. After removal of 1 base from V and 9 bases from J, the junction contained 3 bases not matched to a gene. Sequenced input: peripheral blood. This receptor was taken from an adult man with Graves' ophthalmopathy. V and J are TRBV15 and TRBJ1-2; 9 nucleotides align to TRBD1. CDR3: CATSRGTGVSYTF. As DNA, the CDR3 is TGTGCCACCAGCAGAGGGACAGGGGTAAGCTACACCTTC. The complete variable domain, with remaining parts taken from reference TRBV15 and TRBJ1-2, reads DAMVIQNPRYQVTQFGKPVTLSCSQTLNHNVMYWYQQKSSQAPKLLFHYYDKDFNNEADTPDNFQSRRPNTSFCFLDIRSPGLGDTAMYLCATSRGTGVSYTFGSGTRLTVV.